This TCR beta chain comes out of a study of CD8+CD57+ T cells in acquired aplastic anemia. The wider study: Across the sorted CD4+ and CD8+ cells, DNA amounts averaged 3.2 ug. An average of approximately 11 million reads for CD4+ cells was obtained from healthy donors. General study findings and limits: Significance was not reached for CD8+ Simpson's diversity between patients and controls. Patients and controls turned out to have approximately 29 CD8+ CDR3 sequences in common.

V lost 4 bases, J lost 6 bases, and 8 bases stayed unmatched. The CDR3 contains 14 residues. CDR1 is SGHNT and CDR2 is YYREEE in the germline V gene (reference sequence). Turning to this clonotype: Its antigen is not identified.

TCR beta VDJ and CDR3 profiling used genomic DNA as template. One entry per CDR3 protein results from TCRdb running MiXCR on the reads. The sample has approximately 170,000 distinct CDR3 sequences; around half are singletons. The chain is built from TRBV5-4 and TRBJ1-1; 8 bases align to TRBD1. The clonotype was recovered from a human donor in good health, serving as a control. Sample: sorted CD4+, CD8+, or CD8+CD57+ T cells (not recorded which) from PBMCs. CDR3 protein: CASSPGQGRAEAFF. The CDR3 bases are TGTGCCAGCAGCCCCGGACAGGGAAGGGCTGAAGCTTTCTTT.